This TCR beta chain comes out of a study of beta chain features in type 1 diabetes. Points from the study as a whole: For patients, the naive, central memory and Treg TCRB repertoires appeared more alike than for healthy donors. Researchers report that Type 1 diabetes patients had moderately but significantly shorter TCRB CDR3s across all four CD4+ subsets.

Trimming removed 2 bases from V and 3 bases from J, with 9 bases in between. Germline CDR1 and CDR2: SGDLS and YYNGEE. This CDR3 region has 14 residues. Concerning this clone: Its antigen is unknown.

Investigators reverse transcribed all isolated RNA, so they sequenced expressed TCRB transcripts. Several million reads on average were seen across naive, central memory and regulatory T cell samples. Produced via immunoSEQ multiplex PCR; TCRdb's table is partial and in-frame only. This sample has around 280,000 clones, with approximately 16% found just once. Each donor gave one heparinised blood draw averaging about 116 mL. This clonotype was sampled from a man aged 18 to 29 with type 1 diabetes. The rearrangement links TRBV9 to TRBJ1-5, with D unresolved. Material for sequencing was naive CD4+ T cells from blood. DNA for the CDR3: TGTGCCAGCAGCGTCGCAGGTAACAATCAGCCCCAGCATTTT. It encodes CASSVAGNNQPQHF.